One T cell receptor beta chain is described in this entry. One junction end disagrees with the germline gene, perhaps due to a read error. In the original processing: Estimation of nucleated cell counts relied on the amplification of reference gene primers. TCRdb's table, derived via immunoSEQ multiplex PCR, lists solely in-frame clones and lacks some. V and J calls and clone size are copied from that table; D and trimming were computed from the DNA. The repertoire includes hundreds of thousands of clones, approximately 88% of them detected once, and over 2% sits in the top ten. This sample stems from a study of blood T cell repertoires in COVID-19. Recruits, aged roughly 18 to 89 years, lived in 25 or so US areas. Cohorts were assigned according to the clinical history that participants reported. The sample comprised PBMCs or T cells enriched from blood (not recorded which). The TCR was taken from a woman aged 35 to 49 with acute COVID-19.

This CDR3 is CSGTTGGNTEAFF. In DNA, the CDR3 is TGCAGCGGTACGACAGGGGGCAACACAGAAGCTTTCTTT. The chain uses TRBV29-1 and TRBJ1-1, with 10 bases that match TRBD1. This CDR3 region has 13 residues. CDR1 is SQVTM and CDR2 is ANQGSEA in the germline V gene. The full variable domain, rest sourced from reference TRBV29-1 and TRBJ1-1, is SAVISQKPSRDICQRGTSLTIQCQVDSQVTMMFWYRQQPGQSLTLIATANQGSEATYESGFVIDKFPISRPNLTFSTLTVSNMSPEDSSIYLCSGTTGGNTEAFFGQGTRLTVV.